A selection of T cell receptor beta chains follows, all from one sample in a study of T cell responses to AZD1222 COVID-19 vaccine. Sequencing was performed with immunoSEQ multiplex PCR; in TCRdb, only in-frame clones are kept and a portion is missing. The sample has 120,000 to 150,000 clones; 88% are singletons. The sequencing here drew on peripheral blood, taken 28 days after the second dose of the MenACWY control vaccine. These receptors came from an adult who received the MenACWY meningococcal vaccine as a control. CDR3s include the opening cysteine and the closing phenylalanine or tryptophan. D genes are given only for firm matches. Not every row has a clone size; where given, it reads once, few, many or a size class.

TGTGCCAGCAGCTCAGGGGGGAACACTGAAGCTTTCTTT	CASSSGGNTEAFF	-	TRBV11-2	TRBD1	TRBJ1-1
TGTGCCAGCTCATACAGGCCTAACTATGGCTACACCTTC	CASSYRPNYGYTF	once	TRBV12-3/TRBV12-4	-	TRBJ1-2
TGTGCCACCAGCACCGGGACAGGGGGAGAGACCCAGTACTTC	CATSTGTGGETQYF	-	TRBV15	TRBD1	TRBJ2-5
TGTGCCAGCAGTGCGGGACGGACCAATCAGCCCCAGCATTTT	CASSAGRTNQPQHF	-	TRBV2	-	TRBJ1-5
TGTGCCAGCAGTTCCGGACAGACTGCAACTAATGAAAAACTGTTTTTT	CASSSGQTATNEKLFF	-	TRBV28	-	TRBJ1-4
TGTGCCAGCACCAAATTACAGGGGAGGACTGAAGCTTTCTTT	CASTKLQGRTEAFF	-	TRBV7-6	TRBD1	TRBJ1-1
TGCAGCGTTGAGGGTGGGACTACCAGGGAGCAGTACTTC	CSVEGGTTREQYF	-	TRBV29-1	TRBD2	TRBJ2-7
TGTGCCAGCAGCTCGGGACGGATCTACGAGCAGTACTTC	CASSSGRIYEQYF	-	TRBV7-9	-	TRBJ2-7
TGTGCCAGCAGCTCCCGGGGGCAGGGCAATCAGCCCCAGCATTTT	CASSSRGQGNQPQHF	-	TRBV5-6	-	TRBJ1-5
TGCGCCAGCAGCTACGGGACAGATCCTAATGATAACACCGGGGAGCTGTTTTTT	CASSYGTDPNDNTGELFF	few	TRBV5-1	TRBD1	TRBJ2-2
TGCGCCAGCAGCCCACCGGGGGAAGGCTACACCTTC	CASSPPGEGYTF	-	TRBV5-1	-	TRBJ1-2
TGTGCCACCAGTGATGGACAGGGGAGTAATCAGCCCCAGCATTTT	CATSDGQGSNQPQHF	-	TRBV24-1	TRBD1	TRBJ1-5
TGCGCCAGCAGCCGCGACACCAGCTCCTACGAGCAGTACTTC	CASSRDTSSYEQYF	-	TRBV4-3	-	TRBJ2-7
TGTGCCAGCAGTTTATGGTCGGGGGCGAACACCGGGGAGCTGTTTTTT	CASSLWSGANTGELFF	-	TRBV27	-	TRBJ2-2